Listed below are T cell receptor beta chains from one sample, sequenced in a study of T cells expressing NK-cell markers. TCRdb reanalyzed the 5' RACE reads and collapses them to one entry per CDR3 protein, without DNA. The sample yields over 100,000 distinct CDR3 sequences, of which the top ten take up approximately 18%. Sequenced material: blood T cells: a sorted CD56 or NKG2C T cell subset, CD4+ or CD8+ T cells, or bulk PBMC T cells (not recorded which). The source is a woman aged 18 to 75 in good health. CDR3s include the opening cysteine and the closing phenylalanine or tryptophan. The order of the fields is V gene, J gene, CDR3 protein.

>TRBV7-9|TRBJ2-3
CASSSLRGPTSTDTQYF
>TRBV12-3/TRBV12-4|TRBJ1-1
CASRLGVGTEAFF
>TRBV6-1|TRBJ2-5
CASRPGTGDIVTQYF
>TRBV7-2|TRBJ2-3
CASASEGSGADTQYF
>TRBV20-1|TRBJ2-7
CSARGLAGDMPYEQYF
>TRBV19|TRBJ2-2
CASSIVGRNTGELFF
>TRBV5-8|TRBJ1-2
CASSPGLMGNYGYTF
>TRBV5-1|TRBJ2-1
CASSSYENEQFF
>TRBV7-6|TRBJ2-5
CASSYSDQWTQYF
>TRBV5-1|TRBJ2-2
CASSWAGTGNTGELFF
>TRBV13|TRBJ2-1
CASSPTSGRANDEQFF
>TRBV12-3/TRBV12-4|TRBJ2-1
CATLRVGYNEQFF
>TRBV5-6|TRBJ2-5
CASSLTPGQQETQYF
>TRBV28|TRBJ2-3
CASSRGREPDTQYF
>TRBV20-1|TRBJ1-1
CSARRGDTEAFF
>TRBV28|TRBJ2-5
CASSRLTGLAGVETQYF
>TRBV6-1|TRBJ2-5
CASTTDPVGTQYF
>TRBV7-9|TRBJ1-2
CASSLTPGADGYTF
>TRBV12-3/TRBV12-4|TRBJ1-5
CASSPAKGVQPQHF
>TRBV7-3|TRBJ1-2
CASSPQGDYGYTF
>TRBV29-1|TRBJ2-1
CSVEEDPLGPSYNEQFF
>TRBV20-1|TRBJ1-1
CSARVSGGEYTEAFF
>TRBV7-9|TRBJ2-5
CASSLGLEATAQYF
>TRBV7-9|TRBJ1-4
CATQDSPEKLFF
>TRBV6-5|TRBJ2-1
CASSYGQEDMGEQFF
>TRBV4-3|TRBJ1-5
CASSLDSSNQPQHF
>TRBV5-6|TRBJ2-7
CASSLDSGSQYEQYF
>TRBV29-1|TRBJ2-1
CSVGIQRNEQFF
>TRBV29-1|TRBJ2-3
CSVQTLPPSTDTQYF
>TRBV5-1|TRBJ1-1
CASSLEGFWTEAFF
>TRBV20-1|TRBJ1-4
CSAGPAVATNEKLFF
>TRBV14|TRBJ2-7
CASSQDSGGPYEQYF
>TRBV5-1|TRBJ1-3
CASSSTGSGNTIYF
>TRBV12-3/TRBV12-4|TRBJ1-2
CASGGPYYGYTF
>TRBV20-1|TRBJ1-6
CSARDEETTNNSPLHF
>TRBV15|TRBJ1-4
CATSRVRGPNEKLFF
>TRBV20-1|TRBJ2-1
CSAPLTSGMNYEQFF
>TRBV7-9|TRBJ2-1
CASSLGPGTVYNEQFF
>TRBV6-2/TRBV6-3|TRBJ2-1
CASSLGQEYNEQFF
>TRBV20-1|TRBJ1-6
CSASAGSSYNSPLHF
>TRBV6-5|TRBJ2-5
CASSYSGGVETQYF
>TRBV12-3/TRBV12-4|TRBJ2-5
CASSLDRQETQYF
>TRBV9|TRBJ2-7
CASSPGGDSYEQYF
>TRBV12-3/TRBV12-4|TRBJ2-7
CASRIAGLRDYEQYF
>TRBV12-3/TRBV12-4|TRBJ2-3
CASSLQGLADTQYF
>TRBV29-1|TRBJ2-5
CSVAGLAGGGETQYF
>TRBV12-3/TRBV12-4|TRBJ1-2
CASSSPLSVHYGYTF
>TRBV10-1|TRBJ2-3
CASSEVSFKTDTQYF
>TRBV9|TRBJ1-5
CASSEQGHQPQHF
>TRBV20-1|TRBJ2-1
CSATRGREGFEQFF
>TRBV29-1|TRBJ2-1
CSVEGGNHNEQFF
>TRBV5-5|TRBJ1-2
CASVDSLYGYTF
>TRBV12-3/TRBV12-4|TRBJ2-3
CASSTRLVPDTQYF
>TRBV7-3|TRBJ2-1
CASSFIGGANNEQFF
>TRBV29-1|TRBJ2-7
CSVETGTPYEQYF
>TRBV11-1|TRBJ2-2
CASSFGEELFF
>TRBV19|TRBJ2-3
CASSGGLAGKDTQYF